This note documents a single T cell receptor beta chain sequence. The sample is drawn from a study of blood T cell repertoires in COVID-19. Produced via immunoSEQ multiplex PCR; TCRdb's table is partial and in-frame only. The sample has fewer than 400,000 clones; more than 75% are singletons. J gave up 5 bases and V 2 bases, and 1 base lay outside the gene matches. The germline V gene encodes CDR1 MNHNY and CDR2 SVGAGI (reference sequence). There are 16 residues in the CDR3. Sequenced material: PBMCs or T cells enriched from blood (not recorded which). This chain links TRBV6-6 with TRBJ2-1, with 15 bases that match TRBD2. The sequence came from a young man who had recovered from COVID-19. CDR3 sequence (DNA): TGTGCCAGCAGTTACAGGACTAGCGGGGGGGACAATGAGCAGTTCTTC. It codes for CASSYRTSGGDNEQFF.